Included here is one T cell receptor (beta chain) sequence, with context. Since a far larger clone is one base different, this is likely a read error. These data are taken from a study of shared clonotypes between healthy human individuals. CDR1 is SNHLY and CDR2 is FYNNEI in the germline V gene. The CDR3 spans 13 residues. The run depth of the assay was deep. Amplification in unsorted PBMC replicate PCRs started from around 310 ng DNA, which equals around 31,000 T cell genomes. Measured with immunoSEQ multiplex PCR; TCRdb has only the in-frame clones, and not every one. The table shows about half a million clones, with roughly 80% occurring only once.

The sequenced sample consisted of PBMCs. The chain has TRBV2 and TRBJ1-1; perhaps TRBD1 as D (6 bases). The receptor was isolated from a woman aged 40 to 49 in good health. Some clones in this sample may be carry-over from other donors' samples. CDR3 residues: CASKVEDSREASF. In DNA form, the CDR3 reads TGTGCCAGCAAGGTCGAGGACAGCCGAGAAGCTTCCTTT.